These T cell receptor beta chains were read from a single sample in a study of post-analysis software for immune sequencing data. MiXCR was run by TCRdb on the PCR reads, yielding one entry per CDR3 protein. Of some 500,000 distinct CDR3 sequences in the sample, under 55% were seen once. The sequencing sample was made of blood. Receptor source: a girl aged 5-17 years with multiple sclerosis. Both conserved end residues are part of each CDR3. The D gene is left open where the match is weak. Clone size is shown for a subset of rows, as once, few, many or a class of expanded clone.

TRBV3-1	.	TRBJ2-7	.	TGTGCCAGCAGCCAAGGTGTAGCGGCGGGCTACGAGCAGTACTTC	CASSQGVAAGYEQYF
TRBV3-1	.	TRBJ2-7	.	TGTGCCAGCAGCCGAGGTGGGGCCTCCCCCCACGAGCAGTACTTC	CASSRGGASPHEQYF
TRBV12-3/TRBV12-4	.	TRBJ1-1	TRBD1	TGTGCCAGCAGTTGGACAGGGGGGAAGGCTGAAGCTTTCTTT	CASSWTGGKAEAFF
TRBV20-1	.	TRBJ1-6	.	TGCAGTGCCAATGGTGGAGGGGCTAATCGTTCACCCCTCCACTTT	CSANGGGANRSPLHF
TRBV7-9	.	TRBJ2-1	TRBD2	TGTGCCCCCAGCCAGCTAGCGGACAATGAGCAGTTCTTC	CAPSQLADNEQFF
TRBV20-1	.	TRBJ2-4	.	TGCAGTGCTAGAGGGGACGGGTTCAAAAACATTCAGTACTTC	CSARGDGFKNIQYF
TRBV5-1	.	TRBJ2-5	.	TGCGCCAGCGAGCGAGGGGGAGGAGAGACCCAGTACTTC	CASERGGGETQYF
TRBV20-1	.	TRBJ2-1	TRBD2	TGCAGTGCTACAGTCTGGATAGCGGGAGTCGGGGGTTACAATGAGCAGTTCTTC	CSATVWIAGVGGYNEQFF
TRBV28	.	TRBJ2-3	TRBD1	TGTGTAATCCAGGACAGGGGGACAGATACGCAGTATTTT	CVIQDRGTDTQYF
TRBV5-1	few	TRBJ2-1	TRBD2	TGCGCCAGCAGCCCATCCGGGACTAGCGGGAGAGGTGAGCAGTTCTTC	CASSPSGTSGRGEQFF
TRBV5-6	.	TRBJ2-7	.	TGTGCCAGCAGGGAATTGTCGGGCTACGAGCAGTACTTC	CASRELSGYEQYF
TRBV4-2	once	TRBJ2-6	.	TGTGCCAGCAGCCATGAACCAGGGGCTGGGGCCAACGTCCTGACTTTC	CASSHEPGAGANVLTF
TRBV7-2	few	TRBJ2-3	.	TGTGCCAGCAGCTTAGAGGCCAGGGCTATAGATACGCAGTATTTT	CASSLEARAIDTQYF
TRBV6-1	few	TRBJ1-6	.	TGTGCCAGCAGTGAAGTCAGGCCCCAGGCACCCCTCCACTTT	CASSEVRPQAPLHF
TRBV4-2	.	TRBJ2-7	TRBD2	TGTGCCAGCAGCCAAGATTCTAGCGGGAGCGACGAGCAGTACTTC	CASSQDSSGSDEQYF
TRBV5-1	few	TRBJ2-1	.	TGCGCCAGCAGCTCATCGGCCGGCTCCTACAATGAGCAGTTCTTC	CASSSSAGSYNEQFF
TRBV18	few	TRBJ2-7	TRBD1	TGTGCCAGCTCACTAACTCCAAGGACAGGGGACTACGAGCAGTACTTC	CASSLTPRTGDYEQYF
TRBV4-2	.	TRBJ1-1	TRBD1	TGTGCCAGCAGCCAAGATAGCATCTCGGGGGGACAGGGCACGAGGACTGAAGCTTTCTTT	CASSQDSISGGQGTRTEAFF
TRBV20-1	.	TRBJ1-4	TRBD1	TGCAGTGCTAGAGGTCTGACAGGGGAAGATGAAAAACTGTTTTTT	CSARGLTGEDEKLFF
TRBV6-5	few	TRBJ2-1	.	TGTGCCAGCAGTTACTCATGGGGAGGCCGGGAGCAGTTCTTC	CASSYSWGGREQFF
TRBV6-1	.	TRBJ2-3	.	TGTGCCAGCAGTCATTCGCTACAGGGTAGCACAGATACGCAGTATTTT	CASSHSLQGSTDTQYF
TRBV20-1	once	TRBJ2-7	.	TGCAGTGCTAGAGACCCAGACAGGCCAACGGCCTACGAGCAGTACTTC	CSARDPDRPTAYEQYF
TRBV28	few	TRBJ2-5	.	TGTGCCAGCAGTCAGATAGGGACGCCAGGAGAGACCCAGTACTTC	CASSQIGTPGETQYF
TRBV4-2	few	TRBJ2-7	TRBD2	TGTGCCAGCAGCCAGGCCGGGACTAGACACTACGAGCAGTACTTC	CASSQAGTRHYEQYF
TRBV21-1	few	TRBJ2-7	.	TGTGCCAGCATGAAAGGCCCTAGCGGCCCTTCCTACGAGCAGTACTTC	CASMKGPSGPSYEQYF
TRBV9	few	TRBJ1-2	.	TGTGCCAGCAGCGTAGGGGGGTTCCATGGCTACACCTTC	CASSVGGFHGYTF
TRBV11-2	.	TRBJ1-5	.	TGTGCCAGCAGGCAAAACAGGGACCAGCCCCAGCATTTT	CASRQNRDQPQHF
TRBV20-1	few	TRBJ2-5	.	TGCAGTGCTACCCGTAGTTTTCCCTCAACAGAGACCCAGTACTTC	CSATRSFPSTETQYF
TRBV24-1	.	TRBJ2-2	.	TGTGCCACCAGTGATTTCCCGGATACCGGGGAGCTGTTTTTT	CATSDFPDTGELFF
TRBV7-3	.	TRBJ1-1	.	TGTGCCAGCAGCTTAACGGGGGATAAGAACACTGAAGCTTTCTTT	CASSLTGDKNTEAFF
TRBV12-3/TRBV12-4	few	TRBJ1-6	TRBD1	TGTGCCAGCAGTTTTATGGGGCAATTCTCGGACAGGGGTGGTTCACCCCTCCACTTT	CASSFMGQFSDRGGSPLHF
TRBV10-3	few	TRBJ2-7	.	TGTGCCATCAGTGAGTCTCTGGGCCTATACGAGCAGTACTTC	CAISESLGLYEQYF
TRBV29-1	.	TRBJ2-2	.	TGCAGCGTTTATACGGGCCCGGGCACCGGGGAGCTGTTTTTT	CSVYTGPGTGELFF
TRBV20-1	.	TRBJ2-3	.	TGCAGTGCTTCACCGGGGTACACAGATACGCAGTATTTT	CSASPGYTDTQYF
TRBV14	.	TRBJ2-7	.	TGTGCCAGCAGCCAAGATCTGGGAGGATACTCCTACGAGCAGTACTTC	CASSQDLGGYSYEQYF
TRBV7-2	.	TRBJ2-2	TRBD2	TGTGCCAGCAGCTCGACTAGCGGGAGGGCCCGAACCGGGGAGCTGTTTTTT	CASSSTSGRARTGELFF
TRBV3-1	.	TRBJ2-3	.	TGTGCCAGCAGCCTGTCGACTACGAGCGGATACACAGATACGCAGTATTTT	CASSLSTTSGYTDTQYF
TRBV4-1	few	TRBJ2-4	.	TGCGCCAGCAGCCAAGGCAGCTTAGCCAAAAACATTCAGTACTTC	CASSQGSLAKNIQYF
TRBV4-1	.	TRBJ2-7	TRBD2	TGCGCCAGCAGCCAAGGGGGGACTAGCAGTGACTACGAGCAGTACTTC	CASSQGGTSSDYEQYF
TRBV10-3	.	TRBJ2-1	.	TGTGCCATCAGTGAGGGCTACAATGAGCAGTTCTTC	CAISEGYNEQFF
TRBV20-1	few	TRBJ2-3	TRBD1	TGCAGTGCAAAACTCGGACAGGTTAGCACAGATACGCAGTATTTT	CSAKLGQVSTDTQYF
TRBV4-1	many	TRBJ2-1	TRBD1	TGCGCCAGCAGCGAGGACAGGGGGCCCTGGGAGCAGTTCTTC	CASSEDRGPWEQFF
TRBV3-1	few	TRBJ2-7	.	TGTGCCAGCAGCCCTTACCGGGACTACGAGCAGTACTTC	CASSPYRDYEQYF
TRBV6-1	.	TRBJ1-1	.	TGTGCCAGCCACCTCGGACGGGGAGGTGAAGCTTTCTTT	CASHLGRGGEAFF
TRBV29-1	few	TRBJ1-1	TRBD1	TGCAGCGTTGGGGACAGGGGGCGAGACACTGAAGCTTTCTTT	CSVGDRGRDTEAFF
TRBV6-5	.	TRBJ2-7	.	TGTGCCAGCAGTCCTGAAGTCCGGGATTATCCCCACGAGCAGTACTTC	CASSPEVRDYPHEQYF
TRBV28	.	TRBJ2-7	.	TGTGCCAGCAGTTTATCCGGGACGGGCGAGCAGTACTTC	CASSLSGTGEQYF
TRBV6-1	once	TRBJ2-3	.	TGTGCCAGCAGTGAAGGAGCGTGGGGTTGGGATACGCGGTATTTT	CASSEGAWGWDTRYF